This TCR beta chain appears in the sequencing data of a study of CD8+CD57+ T cells in acquired aplastic anemia. The study, taken as a whole, reports: The CD8+ Simpson's diversity of patients and controls was not significantly different. Patients and controls were found to share some 30 CD8+ CDR3 sequences.

Profiles of TCR beta VDJ and CDR3 were generated from a genomic DNA template. TCRdb processed the reads anew with MiXCR; each CDR3 protein has one entry. The table has more than 100,000 distinct CDR3 sequences, 41% seen once. This clonotype was observed a few times. Its antigen is unidentified. The CDR3 consists of 14 residues. The germline V gene has CDR1 LGHNT and CDR2 FRNRAP. V lost 2 bases, J lost 8 bases, and 15 bases lay in between. The chain is built from TRBV12-5 and TRBJ1-1; no clear D gene. The sample taken for sequencing was sorted CD4+, CD8+, or CD8+CD57+ T cells (not recorded which) from PBMCs. This receptor was identified in a human donor in good health, serving as a control. The CDR3 nucleotides read TGTGCTAGTGGTTTGTCCCCTGGGGTCTTAGAAGCTTTCTTT. Residues: CASGLSPGVLEAFF.